The rows below give T cell receptor beta chains drawn from one sample of a study of shared clonotypes between healthy human individuals. TCRdb's copy holds only in-frame clones and misses some; the assay was immunoSEQ multiplex PCR. Among 950,000 to 1,200,000 clones listed, approximately 75% were seen once. Material for sequencing was memory CD4+ T cells from PBMCs. The receptor source for this set is a man in his late teens or twenties in good health. Some clones in this sample may be carry-over from other donors' samples. Both conserved end residues are part of each CDR3. The D gene is left open where the match is weak. Clone sizes are given selectively: once, few, many, or a class where the clone is expanded.

v_gene	abundance	d_gene	j_gene	CDR3nt	CDR3aa
TRBV19	few	TRBD2	TRBJ2-1	TGTGCCAGTGGAAGCGGGAGCGGCTCCTACAATGAGCAGTTCTTC	CASGSGSGSYNEQFF
TRBV14	.	TRBD2	TRBJ2-3	TGTGCCAGCAGCCCCCCAAGTGGCGGGAGCCGTAGCCGGGATACGCAGTATTTT	CASSPPSGGSRSRDTQYF
TRBV18	.	TRBD1	TRBJ1-1	TGTGCCAGCTCCCGGCAGGGGGCCATTGAAGCTTTCTTT	CASSRQGAIEAFF
TRBV7-9	.	.	TRBJ2-2	TGTGCCAGCAGCTTACTAGGAAGTGGGGACACCGGGGAGCTGTTTTTT	CASSLLGSGDTGELFF
TRBV2	.	.	TRBJ1-2	TGTGCCAGCAGTGGGGATTCAATGAGCTACACCTTC	CASSGDSMSYTF
TRBV6-1	.	TRBD2	TRBJ2-2	TGTGCCAGCAGTGTGACTAGCGGGAGACCCCTCACCGGGGAGCTGTTTTTT	CASSVTSGRPLTGELFF
TRBV28	.	.	TRBJ2-7	TGTGCCAGCAGGTACTCGGGCGCAAGGTACGAGCAGTACTTC	CASRYSGARYEQYF
TRBV14	few	.	TRBJ2-1	TGTGCCAGCAGCCAAGGCCAATCCAGCTCCTACAATGAGCAGTTCTTC	CASSQGQSSSYNEQFF
TRBV15	.	.	TRBJ1-5	TGTGCCACCAGCAGTGAAGTTGGACAGCCCCAGCATTTT	CATSSEVGQPQHF
TRBV30	.	TRBD2	TRBJ2-7	TGTGCCTGGGGCTGGACTAGCGGGAGAACCTACGAGCAGTACTTC	CAWGWTSGRTYEQYF
TRBV7-2	once	.	TRBJ2-7	TGTGCCAGCAGCCATCGGTCCCTTTTTAACCTAGTCTCTCTCCACGAGCAGTACTTC	CASSHRSLFNLVSLHEQYF
TRBV10-1	few	TRBD2	TRBJ2-3	TGCGCCAGCAGCGATAGCGGGAGAGGGGACGCAGATACGCAGTATTTT	CASSDSGRGDADTQYF
TRBV5-6	few	TRBD1	TRBJ1-4	TGTGCCAGCAGCGAACAGGGGGCCTCTAATGAAAAACTGTTTTTT	CASSEQGASNEKLFF
TRBV7-9	.	.	TRBJ2-7	TGTGCCAGCAGCCTAACCGAGCGGCAGTACTTC	CASSLTERQYF
TRBV7-3	.	TRBD1	TRBJ2-2	TGTGCCAGCAGTAAGGACAGGGGGCAGACCGGGGAGCTGTTTTTT	CASSKDRGQTGELFF
TRBV28	.	.	TRBJ1-5	TGTGCCAGCAGCTGGCCCGGGACACCAAATCAGCCCCAGCATTTT	CASSWPGTPNQPQHF